The T cell receptor (beta chain) described here comes from a study of shared clonotypes between healthy human individuals. Per germline, CDR1 SEHNR and CDR2 FQNEAQ (reference sequence). The CDR3 totals 15 residues. V was cut by 5 bases and J by 5 bases, with 18 bases left in between. Whole-study findings and limits: Collection of samples was limited to blood; tissue repertoires likely differ.

Sequencing was performed with immunoSEQ multiplex PCR; in TCRdb, only in-frame clones are kept and a portion is missing. The sample lists more than 2 million clones, 85% to 95% occurring once. CD45RO-negative cells were positively selected for CCR7, leaving out terminally differentiated effector memory CD45RA+ cells. Only one count was recorded for this clone. Antigen unknown. The TCR sequence derives from a man aged 18 to 29 in good health. Some clones in this sample may be carry-over from other donors' samples. Sequencing was performed on naive CD8+ T cells from PBMCs. The gene calls are TRBV7-9 and TRBJ1-2; D may be TRBD1 (6 bases). The CDR3: CASSTHREALYGYTF. The CDR3 nucleotides read TGTGCCAGCAGCACCCACAGGGAAGCCCTATATGGCTACACCTTC.